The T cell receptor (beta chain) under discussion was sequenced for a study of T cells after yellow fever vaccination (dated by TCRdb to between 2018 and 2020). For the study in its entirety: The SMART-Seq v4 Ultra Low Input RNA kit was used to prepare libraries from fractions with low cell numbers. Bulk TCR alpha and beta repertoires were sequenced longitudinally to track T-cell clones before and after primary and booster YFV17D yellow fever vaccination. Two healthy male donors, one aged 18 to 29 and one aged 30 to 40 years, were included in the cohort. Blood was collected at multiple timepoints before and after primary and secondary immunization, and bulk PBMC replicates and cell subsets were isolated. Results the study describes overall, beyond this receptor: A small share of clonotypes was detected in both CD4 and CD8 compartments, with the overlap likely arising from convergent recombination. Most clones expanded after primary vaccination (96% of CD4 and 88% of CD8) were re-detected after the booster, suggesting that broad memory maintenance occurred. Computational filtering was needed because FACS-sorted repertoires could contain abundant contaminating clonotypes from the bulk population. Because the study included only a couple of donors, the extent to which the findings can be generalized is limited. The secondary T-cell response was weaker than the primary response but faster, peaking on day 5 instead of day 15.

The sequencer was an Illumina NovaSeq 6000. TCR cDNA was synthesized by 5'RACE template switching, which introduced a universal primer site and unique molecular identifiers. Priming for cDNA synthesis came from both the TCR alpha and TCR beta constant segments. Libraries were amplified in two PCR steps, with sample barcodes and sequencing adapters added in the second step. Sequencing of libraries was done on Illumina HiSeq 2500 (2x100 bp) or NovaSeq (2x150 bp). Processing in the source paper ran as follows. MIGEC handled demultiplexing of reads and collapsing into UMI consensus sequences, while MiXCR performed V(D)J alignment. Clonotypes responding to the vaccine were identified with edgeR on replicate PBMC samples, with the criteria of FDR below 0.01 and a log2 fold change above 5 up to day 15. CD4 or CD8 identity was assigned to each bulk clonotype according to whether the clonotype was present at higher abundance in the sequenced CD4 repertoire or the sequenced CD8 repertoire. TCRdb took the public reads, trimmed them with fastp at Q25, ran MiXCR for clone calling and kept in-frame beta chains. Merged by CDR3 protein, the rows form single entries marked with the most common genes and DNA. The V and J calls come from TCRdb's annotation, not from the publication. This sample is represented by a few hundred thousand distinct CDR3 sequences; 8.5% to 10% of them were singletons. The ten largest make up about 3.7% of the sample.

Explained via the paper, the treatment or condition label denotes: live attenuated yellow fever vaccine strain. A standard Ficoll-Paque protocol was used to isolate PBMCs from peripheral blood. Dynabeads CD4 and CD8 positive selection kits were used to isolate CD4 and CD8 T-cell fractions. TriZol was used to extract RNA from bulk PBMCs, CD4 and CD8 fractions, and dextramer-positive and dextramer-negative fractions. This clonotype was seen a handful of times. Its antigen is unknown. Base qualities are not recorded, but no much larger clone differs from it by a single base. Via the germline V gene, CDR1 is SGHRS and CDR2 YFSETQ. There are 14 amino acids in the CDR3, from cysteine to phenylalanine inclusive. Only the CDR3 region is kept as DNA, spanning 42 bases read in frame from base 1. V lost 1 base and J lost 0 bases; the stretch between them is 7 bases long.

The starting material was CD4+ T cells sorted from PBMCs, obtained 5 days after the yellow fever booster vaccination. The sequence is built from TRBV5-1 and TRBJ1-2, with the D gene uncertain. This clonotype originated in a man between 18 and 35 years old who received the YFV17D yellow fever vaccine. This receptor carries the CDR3 CASSLLGSNYGYTF. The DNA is TGCGCCAGCAGCTTGTTGGGGTCTAACTATGGCTACACCTTC.